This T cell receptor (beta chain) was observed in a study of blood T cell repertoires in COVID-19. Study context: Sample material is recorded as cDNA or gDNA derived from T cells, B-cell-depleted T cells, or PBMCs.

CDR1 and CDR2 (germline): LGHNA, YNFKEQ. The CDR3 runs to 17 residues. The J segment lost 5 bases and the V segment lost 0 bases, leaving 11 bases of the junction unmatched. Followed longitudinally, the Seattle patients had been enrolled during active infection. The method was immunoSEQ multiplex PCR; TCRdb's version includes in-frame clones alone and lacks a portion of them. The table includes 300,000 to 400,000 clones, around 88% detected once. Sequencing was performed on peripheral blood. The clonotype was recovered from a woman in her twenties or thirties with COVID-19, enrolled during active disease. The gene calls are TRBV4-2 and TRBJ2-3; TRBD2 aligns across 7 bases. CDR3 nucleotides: TGTGCCAGCAGCCAAGAAGGTCTAAGAGCGGGGAGAGATACGCAGTATTTT. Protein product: CASSQEGLRAGRDTQYF.